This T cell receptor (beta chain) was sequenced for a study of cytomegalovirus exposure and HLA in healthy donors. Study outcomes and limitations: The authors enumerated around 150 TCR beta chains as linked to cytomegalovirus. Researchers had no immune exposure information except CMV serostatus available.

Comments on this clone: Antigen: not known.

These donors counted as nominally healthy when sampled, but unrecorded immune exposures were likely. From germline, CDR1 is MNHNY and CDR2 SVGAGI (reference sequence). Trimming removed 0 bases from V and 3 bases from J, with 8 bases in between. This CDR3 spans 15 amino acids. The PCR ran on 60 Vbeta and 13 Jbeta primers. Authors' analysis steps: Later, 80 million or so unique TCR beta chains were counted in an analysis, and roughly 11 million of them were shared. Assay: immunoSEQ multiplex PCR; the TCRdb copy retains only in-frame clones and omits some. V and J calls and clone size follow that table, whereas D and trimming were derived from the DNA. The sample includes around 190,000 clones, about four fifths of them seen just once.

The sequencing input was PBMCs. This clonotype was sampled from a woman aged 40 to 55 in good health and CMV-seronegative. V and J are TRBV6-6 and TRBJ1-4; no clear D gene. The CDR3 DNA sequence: TGTGCCAGCAGTTACTCGGCGGCACCTAATGAAAAACTGTTTTTT. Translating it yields CASSYSAAPNEKLFF.